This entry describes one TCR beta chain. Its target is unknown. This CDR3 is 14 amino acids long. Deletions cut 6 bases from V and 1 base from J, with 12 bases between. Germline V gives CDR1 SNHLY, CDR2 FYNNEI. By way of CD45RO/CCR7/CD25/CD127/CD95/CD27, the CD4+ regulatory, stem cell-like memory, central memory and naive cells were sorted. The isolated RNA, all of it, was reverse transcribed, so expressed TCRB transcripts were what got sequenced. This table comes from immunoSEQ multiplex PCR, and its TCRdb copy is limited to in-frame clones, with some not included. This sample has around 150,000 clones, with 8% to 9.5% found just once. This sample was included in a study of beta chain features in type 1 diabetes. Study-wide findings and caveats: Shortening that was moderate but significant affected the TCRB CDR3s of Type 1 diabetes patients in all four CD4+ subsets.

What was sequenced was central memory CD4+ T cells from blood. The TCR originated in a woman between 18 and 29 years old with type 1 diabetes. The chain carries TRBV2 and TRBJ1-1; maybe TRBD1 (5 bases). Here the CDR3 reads CASSPREANTEAFF. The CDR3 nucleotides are TGTGCCAGCAGCCCCAGGGAAGCGAACACTGAAGCTTTCTTT.